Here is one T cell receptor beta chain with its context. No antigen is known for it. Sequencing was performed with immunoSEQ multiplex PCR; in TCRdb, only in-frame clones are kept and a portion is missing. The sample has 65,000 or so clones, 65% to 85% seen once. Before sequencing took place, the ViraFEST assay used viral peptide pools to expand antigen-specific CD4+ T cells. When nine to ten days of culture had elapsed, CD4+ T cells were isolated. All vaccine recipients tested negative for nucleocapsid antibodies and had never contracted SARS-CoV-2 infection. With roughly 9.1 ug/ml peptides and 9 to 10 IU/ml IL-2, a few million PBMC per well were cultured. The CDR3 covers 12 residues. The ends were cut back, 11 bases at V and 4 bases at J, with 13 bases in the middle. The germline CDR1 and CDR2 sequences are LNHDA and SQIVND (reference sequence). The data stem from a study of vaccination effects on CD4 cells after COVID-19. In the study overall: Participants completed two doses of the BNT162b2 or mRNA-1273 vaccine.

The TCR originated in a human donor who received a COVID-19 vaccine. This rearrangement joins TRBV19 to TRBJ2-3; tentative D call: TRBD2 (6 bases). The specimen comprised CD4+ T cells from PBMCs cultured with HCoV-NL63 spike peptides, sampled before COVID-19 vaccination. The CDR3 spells CASPRGADTQYF. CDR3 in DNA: TGTGCCTCTCCGCGGGGCGCAGATACGCAGTATTTT.